These T cell receptor beta chains were read from a single sample in a study of long-term antiretroviral therapy in people with HIV. This table comes from immunoSEQ multiplex PCR, and its TCRdb copy is limited to in-frame clones, with some not included. The sample has approximately 17,000 clones, 90% to 95% seen once. Sequencing was performed on unsorted PBMCs, taken 0.6 years after starting antiretroviral therapy. All receptors come from a middle-aged woman with HIV. CDR3s leave out the opening cysteine and the closing phenylalanine or tryptophan.

v_gene	j_gene	CDR3aa
TRBV5-6	TRBJ1-1	ASSSARDRGSNTEAF
TRBV6-1	TRBJ2-2	ASNYGAGELF
TRBV29-1	TRBJ2-7	SVAPGRSSYEQY
TRBV4-3	TRBJ2-7	ASSQDDGTVDEQY
TRBV30	TRBJ1-5	AWSGQGAQPQH
TRBV27	TRBJ2-3	ASSLDRGGTDTQY
TRBV4-3	TRBJ2-7	ASSQDRGSISYEQY
TRBV6-1	TRBJ2-3	ASSDLAGGNTDTQY
TRBV2	TRBJ2-1	ASTQYNEQF
TRBV29-1	TRBJ1-1	SVPGKWFMNTEAF
TRBV14	TRBJ2-5	ASSHTTGAGETQY
TRBV23-1	TRBJ2-3	ASSLIVGRGQY
TRBV14	TRBJ1-2	ASSARQDYGYT
TRBV18	TRBJ2-3	ASSPPGTGLTDTQY